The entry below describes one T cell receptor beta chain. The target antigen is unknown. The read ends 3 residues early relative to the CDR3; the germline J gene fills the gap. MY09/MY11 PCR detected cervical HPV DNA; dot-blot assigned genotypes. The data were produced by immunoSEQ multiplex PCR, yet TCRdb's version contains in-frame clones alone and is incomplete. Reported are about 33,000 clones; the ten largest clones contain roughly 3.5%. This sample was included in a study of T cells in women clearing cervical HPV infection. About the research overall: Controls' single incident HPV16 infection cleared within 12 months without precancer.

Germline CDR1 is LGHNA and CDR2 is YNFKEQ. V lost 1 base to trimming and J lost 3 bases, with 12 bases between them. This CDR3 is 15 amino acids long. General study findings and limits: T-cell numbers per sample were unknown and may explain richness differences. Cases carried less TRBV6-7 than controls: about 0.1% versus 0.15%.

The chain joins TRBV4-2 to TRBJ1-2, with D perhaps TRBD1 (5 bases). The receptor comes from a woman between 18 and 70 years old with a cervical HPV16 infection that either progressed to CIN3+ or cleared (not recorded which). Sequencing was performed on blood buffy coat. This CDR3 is CASSQGAGSDYGYTF. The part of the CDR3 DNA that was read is TGTGCCAGCAGCCAAGGGGCAGGGAGCGACTATGGC.